Presented here are 24 T cell receptor beta chains from one specimen sequenced in a study of shared clonotypes between healthy human individuals. The data were produced by immunoSEQ multiplex PCR, yet TCRdb's version contains in-frame clones alone and is incomplete. The sample carries about 510,000 clones, 79% recorded once. The sequencing sample was made of PBMCs. Receptors were obtained from a woman aged 35 to 49 in good health. Some clones in this sample may be carry-over from other donors' samples.

The chain couples TRBV11-1 to TRBJ2-7; unclear D gene. The V end was cut by 2 bases, the J end by 3 bases, with 8 bases between. Germline values: CDR1 SGHAT, CDR2 FQDESV (reference sequence). CDR3 length equals 13 residues. The CDR3 DNA follows: TGTGCCAGCAGCTTAAACAGAGACTACGAGCAGTACTTC. It codes for CASSLNRDYEQYF.

The V and J genes are TRBV15 and TRBJ2-2, with D perhaps matching TRBD1 (6 bases). Germline assignment: CDR1 LNHNV and CDR2 YYDKDF (reference sequence). V lost 3 bases to trimming and J lost 4 bases, with 12 bases between them. CDR3 length: 15 amino acids. CDR3 loop: CATSSNRVFTGELFF. CDR3 bases: TGTGCCACCAGCAGTAACAGGGTTTTCACCGGGGAGCTGTTTTTT.

V is TRBV14 and J is TRBJ1-2; D might be TRBD1 (5 bases). Trimming took 4 bases from V and 5 from J, leaving 8 bases between them. Germline-derived CDR1 and CDR2 are SGHDN and FVKESK. This CDR3 is built from 12 residues. The CDR3: CASSPQGYGYTF. The CDR3, as DNA: TGTGCCAGCAGCCCCCAGGGTTATGGCTACACCTTC.

The chain uses TRBV29-1 and TRBJ2-7, with 10 nucleotides matching TRBD2. Germline trimming cut 4 bases from V and 4 bases from J; bases unmatched to any gene: 4. Germline lookup yields CDR1 SQVTM and CDR2 ANQGSEA. This CDR3 region has 13 residues. This CDR3 reads CSVGLSGGYEQYF. The CDR3 region has the DNA TGCAGCGTTGGCCTTAGCGGGGGGTACGAGCAGTACTTC.

At least ten counts were recorded for this clone. The chain joins TRBV25-1 to TRBJ2-2; no definite D call. Germline V gene data show CDR1 as MGHDK and CDR2 as SYGVNS. The CDR3 loop spans 11 amino acids. Trimming stripped 2 bases from V and 8 bases from J, with 3 bases between. The CDR3 region is CASSEVGELFF. The CDR3 DNA reads as TGTGCCAGCAGTGAAGTAGGGGAGCTGTTTTTT.

The J gene is TRBJ2-2, the V gene TRBV5-1; either TRBD1 or TRBD2 may fit D (5 bases each). With 4 bases removed from V and 3 bases from J, the gap between germline ends came to 13 bases. Germline V lookup: CDR1 SGHRS, CDR2 YFSETQ. This CDR3 has 15 amino acids. The CDR3 loop is CASSRDLGHTGELFF. DNA for the CDR3: TGCGCCAGCAGCCGGGACCTCGGGCACACCGGGGAGCTGTTTTTT.

On this clone: Because the CDR3 is missing its conserved closing phenylalanine or tryptophan, this is likely a read error. The rearrangement uses TRBV27 and TRBJ1-1; D is uncertain. Germline-derived CDR1 and CDR2 are MNHEY and SMNVEV (reference sequence). CDR3 size: 14 residues. Trimming took 2 bases from V and 1 from J, leaving 8 bases between them. CDR3 loop: CASSLKLWNTEAFL. The CDR3 DNA is TGTGCCAGCAGTTTAAAGCTATGGAACACTGAAGCTTTCCTT.

The chain couples TRBV28 to TRBJ2-5, with a weak D call TRBD1 (6 bases). The germline V and J ends were trimmed by 6 bases and 5 bases, with 16 bases remaining between them. The CDR3 length is 14 residues. CDR1 and CDR2 (germline): MDHEN, SYDVKM. As DNA, the CDR3 is TGTGCCAGCAGAGAAACAAGTAGGGGGGAGACCCAGTACTTC. Amino acid sequence: CASRETSRGETQYF.

The chain recombines TRBV19 with TRBJ1-5; tentatively, D is TRBD1 (5 bases). V was pared by 6 bases and J by 1 base, with 13 bases between. The germline V gene encodes CDR1 LNHDA and CDR2 SQIVND (reference sequence). The CDR3 is 15 amino acids. CDR3: CASSQGTSSNQPQHF. Written as DNA, the CDR3 is TGTGCCAGTAGCCAGGGAACCTCAAGCAATCAGCCCCAGCATTTT.

This clone was counted once. The chain carries TRBV7-6 and TRBJ1-1; tentatively, D is TRBD1 (6 bases). Between the trimmed V and J ends, which lost 1 base and 5 bases, there was a span of 14 bases. This CDR3 comprises 15 residues. Germline V lookup: CDR1 SGHVS, CDR2 FNYEAQ. Here the CDR3 reads CASSLDRGGWTEAFF. The CDR3 bases are TGTGCCAGCAGCTTAGATAGGGGGGGTTGGACTGAAGCTTTCTTT.

This clone was counted ten times or more. V gene TRBV19 combines with J gene TRBJ1-2; D not certain. The V end was cut by 5 bases, the J end by 8 bases, with 21 bases between. Per the germline V gene, CDR1 is LNHDA and CDR2 is SQIVND (reference sequence). The length of the CDR3 is 15 residues. The CDR3 region is CASSVPGLTLGGYTF. For the CDR3, the DNA is TGTGCCAGTAGTGTACCCGGGCTAACCCTCGGAGGCTACACCTTC.

This chain links TRBV27 with TRBJ2-1; 9 positions match TRBD2. V shed 10 bases, J shed 7 bases, and the junction held 17 bases outside the gene matches. This CDR3 is 16 amino acids long. CDR1 MNHEY and CDR2 SMNVEV come from the germline V gene (reference sequence). The CDR3 nucleotides read TGTGCCACTACGACTAGCGGCAACCCCGGGGGGAATGAGCAGTTCTTC. This translates into CATTTSGNPGGNEQFF.

This clone was recorded a few times. The rearrangement links TRBV10-1 to TRBJ2-5; 9 positions match TRBD2. The V segment lost 2 bases and the J segment 5 bases; nucleotides outside the gene matches: 9. Germline assignment: CDR1 WNHNN and CDR2 SYGVQD (reference sequence). The CDR3 totals 16 residues. The CDR3 region is CASSERPSGKGETQYF. The CDR3 nucleotides read TGCGCCAGCAGTGAGAGGCCTAGCGGGAAGGGCGAGACCCAGTACTTC.

This chain joins TRBV29-1 and TRBJ2-7; possibly TRBD1 for D (6 bases). Trimming stripped 4 bases from V and 5 bases from J, with 21 bases between. The CDR3 extends over 15 amino acids. Germline values: CDR1 SQVTM, CDR2 ANQGSEA. CDR3 nucleotide sequence: TGCAGCGTTGTTTCCGGTCGGAACAGGGCACACGAGCAGTACTTC. This translates into CSVVSGRNRAHEQYF.

In regard to this clone: A much larger clonotype is one base distant, so this may be a read error. The chain is built from TRBV5-6 and TRBJ2-1; D unresolved. CDR1 is SGHDT and CDR2 is YYEEEE in the germline V gene. V lost 4 bases and J lost 2, with 1 base in between. The CDR3 totals 11 residues. The CDR3 here is CASSTYNEQFF. DNA of the CDR3: TGTGCCAGCAGCACCTACAATGAGCAGTTCTTC.

The CDR3 sequence is CASSSTSGSETQYF. In nucleotides, the CDR3 is TGCGCCAGCAGCTCTACTAGCGGGAGTGAGACCCAGTACTTC. The gene calls are TRBV5-1 and TRBJ2-5; 11 bases are shared with TRBD2. CDR3 size: 14 residues. V gave up 3 bases and J gave up 5 bases; unmatched junction bases: 3. From germline, CDR1 is SGHRS and CDR2 YFSETQ.

This chain joins TRBV6-1 and TRBJ2-5; D is unclear. The CDR3 is 16 amino acids. The ends were cut back, 1 base at V and 0 bases at J, with 12 bases in the middle. CDR1 is MNHNS, CDR2 SASEGT, per germline. The CDR3, as DNA: TGTGCCAGCAGTGAAGGGACGAAATTGTACCAAGAGACCCAGTACTTC. The encoded protein is CASSEGTKLYQETQYF.

The chain combines TRBV5-1 with TRBJ2-7, with a weak D call TRBD1 (5 bases). There are 15 residues in the CDR3. Germline CDR1 SGHRS, CDR2 YFSETQ. Deletions cut 4 bases from V and 9 bases from J, with 23 bases between. CDR3 coding DNA: TGCGCCAGCAGCCCAGACAGTGGACGCGCCTATGTGCAGTACTTC. Residues: CASSPDSGRAYVQYF.

J is TRBJ2-1 and V is TRBV4-2; 10 bases align to TRBD2. There are 13 residues in the CDR3. V was pared by 11 bases and J by 9 bases, with 10 bases of the junction left unmatched. The germline CDR1 and CDR2 sequences are LGHNA and YNFKEQ. The CDR3 bases are TGTGCCGTGGGCCAGCGGGAGGGCGGTGAGCAGTTCTTC. It is translated as CAVGQREGGEQFF.

Only a few counts were recorded for this clone. J is TRBJ2-2 and V is TRBV5-1; 14 bases match TRBD2. Germline V lookup: CDR1 SGHRS, CDR2 YFSETQ. CDR3 length equals 18 residues. The ends lost 4 bases at V and 4 bases at J; junction bases unmatched: 9. CDR3: CASSAGLAGVGGTGELFF. Here the CDR3 DNA reads TGCGCCAGCAGCGCGGGACTAGCGGGAGTAGGAGGCACCGGGGAGCTGTTTTTT.

This clone was seen more than once but under ten times. This chain links TRBV6-5 with TRBJ1-3; D is unclear. With 6 bases removed from V and 4 bases from J, the gap between germline ends came to 13 bases. Germline CDR1 is MNHEY and CDR2 is SVGAGI. The CDR3 contains 14 residues. CDR3 sequence (DNA): TGTGCCAGCAGCCTCGCCGGGTCCGGAAACACCATATATTTT. Translation: CASSLAGSGNTIYF.

This clone turned up a few times. The chain joins TRBV5-4 to TRBJ2-2; D is possibly TRBD1 (6 bases). Trimming took 5 bases from V and 6 from J, leaving 17 bases between them. CDR3 length equals 15 residues. CDR1 is SGHNT and CDR2 is YYREEE in the germline V gene (reference sequence). The CDR3 DNA reads TGTGCCAGCAGTTCTTACAGGGTCGGGGCCGGGGAGCTGTTTTTT. Its translation: CASSSYRVGAGELFF.

The chain is built from TRBV20-1 and TRBJ2-1; D unclear. V lost 7 bases and J 4 bases, leaving 8 bases between the germline ends. The CDR3 is 11 residues long. Germline V gene data show CDR1 as DFQATT and CDR2 as SNEGSKA (reference sequence). As DNA, the CDR3 is TGCAGTGGAGTGGGGTACAATGAGCAGTTCTTC. Its protein product is CSGVGYNEQFF.

As concerns this clone: Germline is not matched at one junction end, which may reflect a read error. The rearrangement joins TRBV7-7 to TRBJ2-1; 8 bases match TRBD2. Looked up from germline, CDR1 is SSHAT and CDR2 is FNYEAQ (reference sequence). There are 16 residues in the CDR3. The chain's CDR3 is CASSPTSAGVGNEQFF. The CDR3 DNA sequence: TGTGCTAGCAGCCCTACCTCAGCGGGAGTTGGGAATGAGCAGTTCTTC.